Shown below are 23 T cell receptor beta chains from a single sample sequenced in a study of early T cells in non-severe SARS-CoV-2 infection. TCRdb reprocessed the 5' RACE reads with MiXCR, giving one entry per CDR3 protein. The data contain tens of thousands of distinct CDR3 sequences, 7% to 10% of them singletons. Material for sequencing was whole blood. The receptors derive from an adult who was a healthcare worker with PCR-confirmed SARS-CoV-2 infection or an uninfected control (not recorded which).

The chain has TRBV7-9 and TRBJ2-3; tentatively, D is TRBD1 (5 bases). This CDR3 is 16 amino acids long. Germline V gene data show CDR1 as SEHNR and CDR2 as FQNEAQ (reference sequence). The V end was cut by 5 bases, the J end by 3 bases, with 18 bases between. CDR3 sequence (DNA): TGTGCCAGCAGCGATTTTGTCAGGGATGGTACAGATACGCAGTATTTT. This gives the protein CASSDFVRDGTDTQYF. The whole variable domain, filled in from reference TRBV7-9 and TRBJ2-3, reads DTGVSQNPRHKITKRGQNVTFRCDPISEHNRLYWYRQTLGQGPEFLTYFQNEAQLEKSRLLSDRFSAERPKGSFSTLEIQRTEQGDSAMYLCASSDFVRDGTDTQYFGPGTRLTVL.

The table lists this clonotype with a few counts. The junction departs from the called germline gene at one end, perhaps through a read error. This chain links TRBV5-4 with TRBJ1-1; TRBD1 aligns across 10 bases. The CDR3 loop spans 14 amino acids. Germline V lookup: CDR1 SGHNT, CDR2 YYREEE (reference sequence). CDR3 nucleotide sequence: TGTGCCAGCAGCTTGGACAGACAGGGGGCCCCATTTATCTTT. Its translation: CASSLDRQGAPFIF.

This clonotype was picked up many times. The V gene is TRBV6-1, the J gene TRBJ1-4; D call uncertain. Deletions cut 4 bases from V and 5 bases from J, with 5 bases between. Germline lookup yields CDR1 MNHNS and CDR2 SASEGT. The CDR3 is made up of 12 amino acids. The CDR3 nucleotides read TGTGCCAGCAGTGTTGAAAATGAAAAACTGTTTTTT. This codes for CASSVENEKLFF.

This clonotype was found many times. The chain links TRBV7-9 to TRBJ1-2; D ambiguous. The germline V gene encodes CDR1 SEHNR and CDR2 FQNEAQ (reference sequence). Deletions cut 1 base from V and 2 bases from J, with 2 bases between. This CDR3 has 12 residues. This chain's CDR3 is CASSLGNYGYTF. Written as DNA, the CDR3 is TGTGCCAGCAGCTTAGGAAACTATGGCTACACCTTC.

CDR3 in DNA: TGTGCCAGCAGTTACCCTACAGGGGGGGTAACAGATACGCAGTATTTT. As protein: CASSYPTGGVTDTQYF. The chain uses TRBV6-6 and TRBJ2-3; maybe TRBD1 (8 bases). Deletions cut 2 bases from V and 3 bases from J, with 15 bases between. The length of the CDR3 is 16 residues. Germline CDR1 and CDR2: MNHNY and SVGAGI (reference sequence).

This clonotype was detected a few times. V usage is TRBV7-8 and J usage is TRBJ2-1, with D unresolved. The CDR3 loop spans 15 amino acids. Between the trimmed V and J ends, which lost 1 base and 0 bases, there was a span of 7 bases. CDR1 is SGHVS, CDR2 FQNEAQ, per germline. CDR3: CASSLGGHSYNEQFF. In DNA form, the CDR3 reads TGTGCCAGCAGCTTAGGAGGCCACTCCTACAATGAGCAGTTCTTC.

This clonotype was seen ten or more times. V is TRBV7-8 and J is TRBJ1-5; 8 positions agree with TRBD1. J gave up 4 bases and V 3 bases, and 2 bases lay outside the gene matches. Germline V CDR1 and CDR2: SGHVS, FQNEAQ. This CDR3 is 14 amino acids long. CDR3 nucleotide sequence: TGTGCCAGCAGCTTCGGACAGGGAAATCAGCCCCAGCATTTT. Its translation is CASSFGQGNQPQHF.

There are a few counts of this clonotype. The V and J genes are TRBV6-6 and TRBJ2-4; D uncertain. CDR1 is MNHNY, CDR2 SVGAGI, per germline (reference sequence). V was shortened by 2 bases and J by 8 bases, with 10 bases between the two germline ends. CDR3 length: 13 amino acids. CDR3 nucleotide sequence: TGTGCCAGCAGTTACGTTAGAGAGGACATTCAGTACTTC. Amino acids: CASSYVREDIQYF.

The chain uses TRBV2 and TRBJ2-5; unclear D gene. The germline CDR1 and CDR2 sequences are SNHLY and FYNNEI. CDR3 length equals 14 residues. Trimming removed 4 bases at V and 3 bases at J, with 12 bases between. The CDR3 DNA reads TGTGCCAGCAGTGCTCGAGCGAATGAAGAGACCCAGTACTTC. Amino acids: CASSARANEETQYF.

The chain is built from TRBV5-6 and TRBJ2-7; 9 bases align to TRBD1. Unmatched junction bases numbered 7, after V lost 4 bases and J lost 2 bases. Germline CDR1 SGHDT, CDR2 YYEEEE. The CDR3 consists of 15 residues. CDR3 bases: TGTGCCAGCAGCGCCCCGGGACAGGGCCCCTACGAGCAGTACTTC. Its translation: CASSAPGQGPYEQYF.

The chain is built from TRBV6-5 and TRBJ2-2; D is unclear. CDR3 length: 11 amino acids. Trimming shortened V by 10 bases and J by 6 bases, and 9 bases separated the two germline ends. Germline V gene data show CDR1 as MNHEY and CDR2 as SVGAGI. CDR3 DNA: TGTGCCACTATCAGAGCCGGGGAGCTGTTTTTT. Protein: CATIRAGELFF.

This clonotype has only a few counts. The chain uses TRBV19 and TRBJ2-3; D assignment may be TRBD1 or TRBD2 (5 bases each). The CDR3 has 13 amino acids. Germline values: CDR1 LNHDA, CDR2 SQIVND (reference sequence). Trimming took 11 bases from V and 6 from J, leaving 18 bases between them. The CDR3 here is CAALPGREDTQYF. CDR3 DNA: TGTGCCGCTCTCCCCGGCAGGGAGGATACGCAGTATTTT.

J is TRBJ1-1 and V is TRBV10-3, with TRBD1 identical over 7 bases. Trimming took 8 bases from V and 8 from J; bases not matched to a gene: 5. The length of the CDR3 is 11 residues. Germline lookup yields CDR1 ENHRY and CDR2 SYGVKD. The CDR3 loop reads CAIGRGQEAFF. In nucleotides, the CDR3 is TGTGCCATCGGGAGGGGACAGGAAGCTTTCTTT.

This clonotype was observed a few times. The rearrangement joins TRBV19 to TRBJ1-4; weak D call: TRBD1 (6 bases). The germline gives CDR1 LNHDA, CDR2 SQIVND (reference sequence). The CDR3 is 12 amino acids. Trimming stripped 5 bases from V and 7 bases from J, with 8 bases between. CDR3 bases: TGTGCCAGTAGTTCAGGGGCTGAAAAACTGTTTTTT. It yields the protein CASSSGAEKLFF.

This clonotype was recorded a few times. CDR3 nucleotides: TGTGCCAGCTCCCCTTCTCTGGACGAGCAGTACTTC. It codes for CASSPSLDEQYF. This chain links TRBV18 with TRBJ2-7; D is uncertain. Trimming shortened V by 6 bases and J by 5 bases, and 11 bases separated the two germline ends. Germline V gene lookup returns CDR1 KGHSH and CDR2 LQKENI. The CDR3 has 12 amino acids.

This clonotype came up a few times. At one boundary the junction diverges from the germline segment, which might be a read error. The rearrangement links TRBV6-6 to TRBJ1-3; D remains ambiguous. The CDR3 consists of 13 residues. From germline, CDR1 is MNHNY and CDR2 SVGAGI (reference sequence). CDR3 amino acids: CVSSSYSGNTIYF. CDR3 nucleotide sequence: TGTGTCAGCAGCTCCTACTCTGGAAACACCATATATTTT.

There are a few counts of this clonotype. This chain joins TRBV6-6 and TRBJ1-1; 9 positions match TRBD1. The CDR3 runs to 14 residues. V lost 6 bases and J lost 4; bases outside the gene matches: 6. Germline CDR1 MNHNY, CDR2 SVGAGI (reference sequence). CDR3 loop: CASSPGQGFTEAFF. The CDR3 DNA follows: TGTGCCAGCAGCCCGGGACAGGGATTCACTGAAGCTTTCTTT.

This clonotype has a count of ten or more. The chain employs TRBV25-1 and TRBJ2-7; D is possibly TRBD1 (6 bases). V lost 6 bases, J lost 1 base, and 16 bases lay in between. The CDR3 sequence is 15 residues long. CDR1 and CDR2 (germline): MGHDK, SYGVNS. CDR3 sequence (DNA): TGTGCCAGCAGCCAAACAGGGATAAAGTCCTACGAGCAGTACTTC. Protein product: CASSQTGIKSYEQYF.

The gene calls are TRBV9 and TRBJ1-1; D not certain. The CDR3 totals 14 residues. Germline V gives CDR1 SGDLS, CDR2 YYNGEE. V shed 4 bases and J shed 2 bases, with 12 bases lying between them. The CDR3 protein is CASSSGGRNTEAFF. DNA for the CDR3: TGTGCCAGCAGCTCAGGAGGGAGAAACACTGAAGCTTTCTTT.

This clonotype was seen repeatedly, ten times or more. V is TRBV23-1 and J is TRBJ1-1, with D perhaps matching TRBD1 (5 bases). TRBV23-1 is assigned to the ORF class and has an uncertain function. Trimming removed 0 bases at V and 2 bases at J, with 13 bases between. This CDR3 has 16 amino acids. The CDR3 coding sequence is TGCGCCAGCAGTCAATCGGGGGAGGAGTTCAACACTGAAGCTTTCTTT. Its protein is CASSQSGEEFNTEAFF.

There are a few counts of this clonotype. This chain joins TRBV13 and TRBJ1-6; no clear D. Trimming pared 1 base from V and 9 bases from J, leaving 7 bases between. From germline, CDR1 is PRHDT and CDR2 FYEKMQ (reference sequence). This CDR3 comprises 13 residues. CDR3 residues: CASSLDPGSPLHF. CDR3 nucleotides: TGTGCCAGCAGCTTAGATCCGGGTTCACCCCTCCACTTT.

This clonotype was detected ten times or more. The chain carries TRBV3-1 and TRBJ1-5; no reliable D call. The CDR3 loop spans 14 amino acids. Germline V gives CDR1 LGHDT, CDR2 YNNKEL (reference sequence). Trimming removed 1 base at V and 4 bases at J, with 8 bases between. CDR3 in amino acids: CASSQGRRNQPQHF. CDR3 nucleotide sequence: TGTGCCAGCAGCCAAGGTAGGCGAAATCAGCCCCAGCATTTT.

This clonotype is a singleton in its sample. The chain has TRBV2 and TRBJ2-1; D uncertain. In germline, CDR1 is SNHLY, CDR2 FYNNEI. The CDR3 is 12 amino acids. Trimming pared 6 bases from V and 6 bases from J, leaving 9 bases between. The CDR3 spells CASRPDVNEQFF. The CDR3 DNA is TGTGCCAGCAGGCCCGACGTCAATGAGCAGTTCTTC.